The clone carrying this T cell receptor (beta chain) was seen a handful of times. The antigen is unknown. The data were taken from a study of T-cell reconstitution after alpha-beta-depleted transplantation in children. Study observations and caveats: Roughly two months post-transplant, alpha-beta T cells reportedly originated from several hundred graft clones that had expanded. T-cell counts and diversity at one year following transplant were attributed mainly to newly produced T cells. Surviving thymic progenitors and recipient T cells were the source of high TCRbeta diversity at day 60 in some patients.

V shed 1 base and J shed 1 base, with 13 bases lying between them. The germline V gene has CDR1 DFQATT and CDR2 SNEGSKA (reference sequence). The CDR3 totals 15 residues. Library preparation (for TCRbeta) was performed with unique molecular identifiers. In TCRdb, the PCR reads were re-called with MiXCR into one record per CDR3 protein. The sample lists 530,000 or so distinct CDR3 sequences, 27% occurring once. The source material was PBMCs, sampled before TCRalphabeta/CD19-depleted stem cell transplant. The chain links TRBV20-1 to TRBJ1-2; possible D gene TRBD1, 5 bases. This receptor was obtained from a boy under two years old with Wiskott-Aldrich syndrome, due to receive a stem cell transplant. The CDR3 loop reads CSARVPRDDNYGYTF. As DNA, the CDR3 is TGCAGTGCTAGAGTACCCAGGGACGATAACTATGGCTACACCTTC.